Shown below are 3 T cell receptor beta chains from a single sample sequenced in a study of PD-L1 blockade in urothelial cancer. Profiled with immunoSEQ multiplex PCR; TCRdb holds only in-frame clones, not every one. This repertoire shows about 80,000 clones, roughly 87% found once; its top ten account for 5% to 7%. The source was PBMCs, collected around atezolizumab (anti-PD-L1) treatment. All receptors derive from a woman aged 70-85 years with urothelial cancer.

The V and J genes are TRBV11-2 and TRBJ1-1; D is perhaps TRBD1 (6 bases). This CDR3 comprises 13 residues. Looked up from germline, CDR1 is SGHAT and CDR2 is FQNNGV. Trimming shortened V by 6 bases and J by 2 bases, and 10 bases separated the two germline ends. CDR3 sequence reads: CASSSQGNTEAFF. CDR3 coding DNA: TGTGCCAGCAGTTCACAGGGAAACACTGAAGCTTTCTTT.

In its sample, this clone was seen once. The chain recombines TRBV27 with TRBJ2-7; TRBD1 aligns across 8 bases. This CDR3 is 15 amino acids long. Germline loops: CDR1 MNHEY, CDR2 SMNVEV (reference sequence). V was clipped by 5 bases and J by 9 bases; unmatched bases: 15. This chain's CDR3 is CASSLLTDRGKGQYF. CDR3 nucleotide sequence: TGTGCCAGCAGTCTATTGACAGACAGGGGTAAAGGGCAGTACTTC.

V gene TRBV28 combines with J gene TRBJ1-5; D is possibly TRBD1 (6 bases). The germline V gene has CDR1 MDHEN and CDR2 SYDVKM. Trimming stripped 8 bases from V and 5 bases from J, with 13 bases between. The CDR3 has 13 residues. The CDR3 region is CASRTALYQPQHF. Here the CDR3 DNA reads TGTGCCAGCCGGACAGCCCTTTATCAGCCCCAGCATTTT.